This T cell receptor beta chain was identified in a study of patients and donors after allogeneic stem cell transplantation (dated by TCRdb to the early 2020s). This clonotype turned up a few times. Its cognate antigen has yet to be identified. The record has no base qualities; no much larger clone is one base away. The library was obtained by RT-PCR. Sequencing was carried out with a NextSeq 550. TCRdb itself trimmed the public reads at Q25 with fastp, ran MiXCR and retained productive beta chains. Rows matching on CDR3 protein sequence are summarized as one entry with the most common DNA and genes. Here the sample has 390,000 or so distinct CDR3 sequences; under 20% occur a single time. Less than 8.5% of the sample is taken by the ten largest. Measured from the cysteine to the phenylalanine, the CDR3 is 15 residues long. The sequence is cut down to CDR3 DNA, 45 bases in frame from base 1. After removal of 3 bases from V and 6 bases from J, the junction retains 7 bases not matched to a gene. Per the germline V gene, MGHRA is the CDR1 and YSYEKL is the CDR2.

Recombination linked TRBV4-1 to TRBJ2-2, and TRBD1 aligns with 7 junction nucleotides. The sequence was obtained from a human donor who was either an allogeneic HSCT recipient or a stem cell or donor lymphocyte infusion donor (not recorded which). It is not recorded whose cells these are; they may come from a transplant donor. The sequenced sample was blood, either unsorted or a sorted T cell fraction (not recorded which). The DNA sequence follows: TGCGCCAGCAGCCATACAGGGGCCCAGGCCGGGGAGCTGTTTTTT. This codes for CASSHTGAQAGELFF.